Listed here are 30 T cell receptor beta chains from one sample, sequenced in a study of OX40 agonist ivuxolimab in advanced cancers. Using immunoSEQ multiplex PCR, the repertoire was profiled, and TCRdb retains in-frame clones only, with some absent. Of around 59,000 clones listed, around nine tenths were seen once; the top ten hold roughly 0.99%. This sample comprised CD4+ or CD8+ T cells sorted from blood, obtained in a trial of the OX40 agonist ivuxolimab. The source is an adult with an advanced solid tumor such as melanoma, head and neck, liver or kidney cancer.

A single count supports this clone. V usage is TRBV28 and J usage is TRBJ1-5; possible D gene TRBD1, 6 bases. Germline assignment: CDR1 MDHEN and CDR2 SYDVKM. The CDR3 contains 14 residues. Trimming took off 3 bases at V and 6 bases at J, with 12 bases between the two ends. CDR3 coding DNA: TGTGCCAGCAGTTTTTGGGGGCGGTTTCAGCCCCAGCATTTT. This encodes CASSFWGRFQPQHF.

The chain uses TRBV7-2 and TRBJ1-2; D is unresolved. The CDR3 loop spans 15 amino acids. Trimming stripped 5 bases from V and 4 bases from J, with 17 bases between. Germline V gene sequence: CDR1 SGHTA, CDR2 FQGNSA. The CDR3 protein is CASSIAAAGGYGYTF. In DNA, the CDR3 is TGTGCCAGCAGCATCGCGGCGGCGGGTGGCTATGGCTACACCTTC.

This rearrangement joins TRBV27 to TRBJ2-3; tentative D call: TRBD1 (6 bases). The germline V gene has CDR1 MNHEY and CDR2 SMNVEV (reference sequence). V dropped 3 bases and J dropped 2 bases, with 9 bases sitting between them. The CDR3 is 14 residues long. The CDR3 nucleotides are TGTGCCAGCAGTTTTACAGGGAACACAGATACGCAGTATTTT. Its translation is CASSFTGNTDTQYF.

The chain couples TRBV28 to TRBJ2-2, with D possibly being TRBD1 (6 bases). The CDR3 runs 14 residues. Trimming removed 10 bases at V and 7 bases at J, with 19 bases between. Germline V gene sequence: CDR1 MDHEN, CDR2 SYDVKM. The CDR3 DNA sequence: TGTGCCATACACAAACAGGGAACGGTCGGGGAGCTGTTTTTT. Amino acids: CAIHKQGTVGELFF.

The rearrangement uses TRBV5-4 and TRBJ2-2; 7 bases fit TRBD1. CDR1 and CDR2 (germline): SGHNT, YYREEE (reference sequence). After removal of 0 bases from V and 4 bases from J, the junction contained 6 bases not matched to a gene. The CDR3 covers 16 residues. The CDR3 bases are TGTGCCAGCAGCTTGGACCCGGGACAGCCCACCGGGGAGCTGTTTTTT. Its protein is CASSLDPGQPTGELFF.

This rearrangement joins TRBV14 to TRBJ1-3; the D is unclear. Trimming took 2 bases from V and 5 from J, leaving 1 base between them. CDR3 length: 11 amino acids. Germline assignment: CDR1 SGHDN and CDR2 FVKESK. CDR3 region: CASSQRNTIYF. Here the CDR3 DNA reads TGTGCCAGCAGCCAACGAAACACCATATATTTT.

This clone turned up a few times. The chain has TRBV18 and TRBJ1-4; D uncertain. The CDR3 runs 16 residues. The germline CDR1 and CDR2 sequences are KGHSH and LQKENI. The germline V and J ends were trimmed by 5 bases and 0 bases, with 13 bases remaining between them. The CDR3, as DNA: TGTGCCAGCTCATCGGCTTCGGGTACAACTAATGAAAAACTGTTTTTT. This translates into CASSSASGTTNEKLFF.

This clone was seen a few times. J is TRBJ1-1 and V is TRBV29-1; TRBD1 might be the D (5 bases). This CDR3 is built from 14 residues. Trimming shortened V by 3 bases and J by 4 bases, and 15 bases separated the two germline ends. In germline, CDR1 is SQVTM, CDR2 ANQGSEA. CDR3 in amino acids: CSVDRGDLGTEAFF. DNA for the CDR3: TGCAGCGTTGATCGAGGGGACTTGGGCACTGAAGCTTTCTTT.

The chain couples TRBV2 to TRBJ2-7; 12 nucleotides line up with TRBD2. Germline-derived CDR1 and CDR2 are SNHLY and FYNNEI. This CDR3 has 15 amino acids. V was pared by 6 bases and J by 5 bases, with 8 bases of the junction left unmatched. The CDR3 spells CASRLLAGGAHEQYF. For the CDR3, the DNA is TGTGCCAGCAGGCTCCTAGCGGGGGGGGCCCACGAGCAGTACTTC.

This clone was counted a few times. The V call is TRBV5-1, the J call TRBJ2-1, with TRBD1 as a possible D gene (6 bases). CDR1 and CDR2 (germline): SGHRS, YFSETQ. V lost 2 bases to trimming and J lost 0 bases, with 18 bases between them. CDR3 length equals 18 residues. The CDR3 sequence is CASSFPRSTGSSYNEQFF. CDR3 in DNA: TGCGCCAGCAGCTTTCCCCGTTCCACAGGGAGCTCCTACAATGAGCAGTTCTTC.

In this sample, this clone turned up a few times. V and J are TRBV6-6 and TRBJ1-4; no reliable D call. This CDR3 has 15 amino acids. The germline gives CDR1 MNHNY, CDR2 SVGAGI (reference sequence). V lost 8 bases, J lost 5 bases, and 18 bases lay in between. The CDR3 reads CASCKDFGSNEKLFF. The CDR3 DNA reads as TGTGCCAGCTGTAAAGATTTCGGCTCAAATGAAAAACTGTTTTTT.

The chain combines TRBV10-2 with TRBJ2-1; D ambiguous. The CDR3 loop spans 12 amino acids. Germline V gene lookup returns CDR1 WSHSY and CDR2 SAAADI. The V and J ends lost 4 bases and 7 bases respectively, with 8 bases between them. In DNA form, the CDR3 reads TGCGCCAGCAGTGCCACAGCTAATGAGCAGTTCTTC. Its protein is CASSATANEQFF.

The chain is built from TRBV9 and TRBJ2-1, with a weak D call TRBD2 (6 bases). Trimming cost V 2 bases and J 4 bases, with 16 bases left between them. The CDR3 loop spans 16 amino acids. The germline gives CDR1 SGDLS, CDR2 YYNGEE. The CDR3 loop is CASSVGGLLNYNEQFF. CDR3 bases: TGTGCCAGCAGCGTGGGGGGACTCCTAAATTACAATGAGCAGTTCTTC.

V gene TRBV7-5 combines with J gene TRBJ2-3; the DNA was not used to check the table's D call, TRBD2. TRBV7-5 is a pseudogene locus. The CDR3 extends over 18 amino acids. The CDR3 region has the DNA TGTGCCAGAAGCTTAGAGGCCCTAGCGGAGATTAACACAGATACGCAGTATTTT. Amino acid sequence: CARSLEALAEINTDTQYF.

This sequence joins TRBV5-1 and TRBJ2-1; either TRBD1 or TRBD2 may fit D (5 bases each). The germline V gene encodes CDR1 SGHRS and CDR2 YFSETQ. Trimming left V 6 bases short and J 0 bases short, with 10 bases between. CDR3 length: 14 residues. The CDR3 reads CASNEGYSYNEQFF. The CDR3, as DNA: TGCGCCAGCAACGAGGGGTACTCCTACAATGAGCAGTTCTTC.

In this sample, this clone turned up once. The V and J genes are TRBV15 and TRBJ2-1, with D unclear. CDR3 length equals 14 residues. The V end was cut by 2 bases, the J end by 10 bases, with 15 bases between. Germline lookup yields CDR1 LNHNV and CDR2 YYDKDF (reference sequence). The CDR3 protein is CATSRSKANAEQFF. The DNA for the CDR3 is TGTGCCACCAGCAGATCAAAGGCGAATGCCGAGCAGTTCTTC. The variable domain in full, completed from reference TRBV15 and TRBJ2-1, reads DAMVIQNPRYQVTQFGKPVTLSCSQTLNHNVMYWYQQKSSQAPKLLFHYYDKDFNNEADTPDNFQSRRPNTSFCFLDIRSPGLGDTAMYLCATSRSKANAEQFFGPGTRLTVL.

There are a few counts of this clone. This rearrangement joins TRBV29-1 to TRBJ1-5, with D possibly being TRBD1 (5 bases). CDR3 size: 13 residues. Between the trimmed V and J ends, which lost 4 bases and 6 bases, there was a span of 13 bases. Per germline, CDR1 SQVTM and CDR2 ANQGSEA. For the CDR3, the DNA is TGCAGCGTTGCCCAGGGATACAGTCAGCCCCAGCATTTT. As protein: CSVAQGYSQPQHF.

By proportion, this clone is medium-sized. This rearrangement joins TRBV6-1 to TRBJ2-1; possible D gene TRBD1, 7 bases. The CDR3 is 15 residues long. Germline V CDR1 and CDR2: MNHNS, SASEGT. Trimming left V 5 bases short and J 3 bases short, with 14 bases between. CDR3 DNA: TGTGCCAGCAGTCGGAGTCAGGGGGGCTACAATGAGCAGTTCTTC. Amino acids: CASSRSQGGYNEQFF.

The chain employs TRBV5-1 and TRBJ2-5; no clear D. CDR1 SGHRS and CDR2 YFSETQ come from the germline V gene. The CDR3 has 14 residues. V dropped 7 bases and J dropped 2 bases, with 15 bases sitting between them. CDR3 loop: CASGPLGGQETQYF. CDR3 bases: TGCGCCAGCGGCCCTCTGGGTGGGCAAGAGACCCAGTACTTC.

This clone has more than one count but fewer than ten. The rearrangement joins TRBV7-2 to TRBJ1-2; no clear D. CDR1 is SGHTA and CDR2 is FQGNSA in the germline V gene. V gave up 3 bases and J gave up 5 bases, with 7 bases separating them. This CDR3 is 12 amino acids long. The CDR3 reads CASSFSAYGYTF. In DNA form, the CDR3 reads TGTGCCAGCAGCTTTTCAGCTTATGGCTACACCTTC.

This clone was seen a few times. This sequence joins TRBV25-1 and TRBJ2-7; possible D gene TRBD2, 5 bases. V lost 7 bases and J lost 3, with 7 bases in between. Per germline, CDR1 MGHDK and CDR2 SYGVNS. The CDR3 totals 11 residues. CDR3 DNA: TGTGCCAGCAATGAGGGCTACGAGCAGTACTTC. It is translated as CASNEGYEQYF.

This clone showed up just a few times. This chain uses TRBV14 with TRBJ2-5, with D uncertain. Germline V gene data show CDR1 as SGHDN and CDR2 as FVKESK. V lost 4 bases and J 0 bases, leaving 3 bases between the germline ends. The length of the CDR3 is 12 residues. The CDR3 DNA sequence: TGTGCCAGCAGCCGGTACCAAGAGACCCAGTACTTC. Its protein product is CASSRYQETQYF.

The chain links TRBV9 to TRBJ2-7; the match to TRBD2 covers 8 bases. CDR3 size: 16 residues. The V gene's germline CDR1 is SGDLS and CDR2 YYNGEE. The J segment lost 5 bases and the V segment lost 0 bases, leaving 10 bases of the junction unmatched. CDR3 bases: TGTGCCAGCAGCGTAGCTTATAGCGGGAATGACCACGAGCAGTACTTC. Translated: CASSVAYSGNDHEQYF.

This sequence joins TRBV28 and TRBJ2-2, with D possibly TRBD2 on 6 matching bases. Trimming left V 4 bases short and J 4 bases short, with 13 bases between. This CDR3 is 15 amino acids long. In germline, CDR1 is MDHEN, CDR2 SYDVKM. The CDR3 loop reads CASSSSRRGTGELFF. Written as DNA, the CDR3 is TGTGCCAGCAGTTCATCACGGCGGGGCACCGGGGAGCTGTTTTTT. The complete variable domain, with remaining parts taken from reference TRBV28 and TRBJ2-2, reads DVKVTQSSRYLVKRTGEKVFLECVQDMDHENMFWYRQDPGLGLRLIYFSYDVKMKEKGDIPEGYSVSREKKERFSLILESASTNQTSMYLCASSSSRRGTGELFFGEGSRLTVL.

The chain is built from TRBV10-1 and TRBJ1-2; no reliable D call. There are 14 residues in the CDR3. Trimming took off 3 bases at V and 0 bases at J, with 8 bases between the two ends. Germline values: CDR1 WNHNN, CDR2 SYGVQD (reference sequence). The CDR3 nucleotides are TGCGCCAGCAGTGATCCGGAGGCTAACTATGGCTACACCTTC. Its translation: CASSDPEANYGYTF.

The genes are TRBV2 and TRBJ2-2, with 11 bases lining up with TRBD2. This CDR3 comprises 15 residues. CDR1 is SNHLY and CDR2 is FYNNEI in the germline V gene. Trimming at V came to 7 bases and at J to 5 bases, leaving 6 bases not matched to a gene. This CDR3 reads CASNPLAGATGELFF. In nucleotides, the CDR3 is TGTGCCAGCAATCCACTAGCGGGAGCAACCGGGGAGCTGTTTTTT. The entire variable domain, with the rest obtained from reference TRBV2 and TRBJ2-2, is as follows: EPEVTQTPSHQVTQMGQEVILRCVPISNHLYFYWYRQILGQKVEFLVSFYNNEISEKSEIFDDQFSVERPDGSNFTLKIRSTKLEDSAMYFCASNPLAGATGELFFGEGSRLTVL.

CDR3 DNA sequence: TGTGCCAGCAGCCCCATGGGTAGCTGGGAGCAGTACTTC. It encodes CASSPMGSWEQYF. This chain uses TRBV7-3 with TRBJ2-7; D call uncertain. This CDR3 is 13 amino acids long. Germline assignment: CDR1 SGHTA and CDR2 FQGTGA. V lost 5 bases and J lost 7, with 15 bases in between.

In nucleotides, the CDR3 is TGTGCCAGCAGCCACCTTGCGGGCGGTGATACGCAGTATTTT. Protein product: CASSHLAGGDTQYF. The chain is built from TRBV9 and TRBJ2-3, with TRBD2 as a possible D gene (5 bases). Per germline, CDR1 SGDLS and CDR2 YYNGEE. Trimming shortened V by 4 bases and J by 6 bases, and 15 bases separated the two germline ends. The CDR3 has 14 amino acids.

The V and J genes are TRBV13 and TRBJ2-3; 11 nucleotides line up with TRBD2. Germline V gene data show CDR1 as PRHDT and CDR2 as FYEKMQ (reference sequence). The CDR3 totals 16 residues. With V trimmed by 2 bases and J by 5 bases, 6 bases remained unmatched. CDR3: CASSLRLAGKGDTQYF. Written as DNA, the CDR3 is TGTGCCAGCAGCTTACGACTAGCGGGAAAGGGAGATACGCAGTATTTT.

The chain is built from TRBV6-5 and TRBJ1-2; TRBD1 might be the D (5 bases). Per the germline V gene, CDR1 is MNHEY and CDR2 is SVGAGI. V lost 7 bases to trimming and J lost 4 bases, with 16 bases between them. The CDR3 is made up of 14 amino acids. This CDR3 is CASTTSGGGYGYTF. Written as DNA, the CDR3 is TGTGCCAGCACTACTTCCGGTGGGGGCTATGGCTACACCTTC.